These 3 T cell receptor beta chains originate from one sample sequenced in a study of blood T cell repertoires in COVID-19. Libraries were prepared by immunoSEQ multiplex PCR; TCRdb keeps only in-frame clonotypes and omits some of them. Altogether around 300,000 clones are present, approximately 89% being singletons, with the ten largest covering around 1.6%. Sequencing was carried out using peripheral blood. These receptor sequences come from a woman aged 25 to 39 with COVID-19, enrolled during active disease.

The chain has TRBV2 and TRBJ2-2, with TRBD2 matching over 13 bases. Germline values: CDR1 SNHLY, CDR2 FYNNEI. CDR3 length equals 15 residues. J was trimmed by 5 bases and V by 5 bases; bases with no gene match: 2. CDR3 protein: CASSTSGGVTGELFF. CDR3 nucleotides: TGTGCCAGCAGTACTAGCGGGGGGGTTACCGGGGAGCTGTTTTTT.

The V gene is TRBV10-2, the J gene TRBJ1-1, with 10 positions matching TRBD1. Per the germline V gene, CDR1 is WSHSY and CDR2 is SAAADI. Germline trimming cut 3 bases from V and 7 bases from J; bases unmatched to any gene: 5. CDR3 length: 14 residues. The DNA for the CDR3 is TGCGCCAGCAGTGAAAGACAGGGGGCTCTTGAAGCTTTCTTT. Translating it yields CASSERQGALEAFF.

This chain connects TRBV12-5 to TRBJ1-6; TRBD1 aligns across 9 bases. The CDR3 extends over 17 amino acids. The germline V gene encodes CDR1 LGHNT and CDR2 FRNRAP. Trimming cost V 5 bases and J 6 bases; bases outside gene matches: 11. This chain's CDR3 is CASGITSGQGSNSPLHF. The CDR3 DNA is TGTGCTAGTGGTATCACCTCGGGACAGGGATCTAATTCACCCCTCCACTTT.